The clone carrying this T cell receptor beta chain was picked up a small number of times. The antigen remains unidentified. These data come from a study of T cells in Graves' hyperthyroidism and ophthalmopathy. Points from the study as a whole: Among clonotypes expanded in thyroid above 0.001, most were also found in blood. Using 13 V-J features, a model discriminated ophthalmopathy from stable hyperthyroidism.

V lost 2 bases and J lost 0, with 14 bases in between. There are 18 residues in the CDR3. CDR1 is SGHVS and CDR2 is FQNEAQ in the germline V gene. Not enrolled were patients with uncontrolled infection, other autoimmune disease, pregnancy or lactation. Thyroid ultrasound, orbital computed tomography, clinical symptoms, and serum thyroxine and TRAb underpinned diagnoses. Regions amplified from RNA transcripts were the TCR beta CDR3 regions. With the HTBI primer set, the TCR CDR3 went through a first round of RT-PCR. TCRdb re-derived calls from the multiplex PCR reads in MiXCR, one entry per CDR3 protein. There are hundreds of thousands of distinct CDR3 sequences in the sample; just under 45% occur only once, and about 7% lies in the top ten.

The source of this sequence is an adult man with Graves' disease, either hyperthyroidism or ophthalmopathy (not recorded which). The chain carries TRBV7-8 and TRBJ1-6; no definite D call. The sequencing sample was made of peripheral blood or thyroid tissue (not recorded which). DNA of the CDR3: TGTGCCAGCAGCTTATCCGGCCGTCTAAGCTCCTATAATTCACCCCTCCACTTT. Its translation is CASSLSGRLSSYNSPLHF.